A single sample gave rise to the 3 T cell receptor beta chains below, sequenced in a study of cytomegalovirus exposure and HLA in healthy donors. The PCR was carried out with 60 Vbeta primers and 13 Jbeta primers. The method was immunoSEQ multiplex PCR; TCRdb's version includes in-frame clones alone and lacks a portion of them. Here the sample spans 180,000 or so clones, roughly 77% being singletons. The sequenced material came from PBMCs. The receptors here all came from a woman aged 25 to 39 in good health and CMV-seronegative.

The chain links TRBV5-4 to TRBJ2-7, with 7 bases lining up with TRBD2. The CDR3 covers 16 residues. Germline CDR1 and CDR2: SGHNT and YYREEE (reference sequence). The V gene end was trimmed by 7 bases and the J gene end by 2 bases; junction bases not matched to a gene: 15. CDR3 protein: CASGAYLREGPYEQYF. The CDR3 region has the DNA TGTGCCAGCGGAGCCTATCTTAGGGAGGGTCCCTACGAGCAGTACTTC.

This chain links TRBV25-1 with TRBJ1-1; maybe TRBD1 (5 bases). Trimming stripped 3 bases from V and 6 bases from J, with 8 bases between. Germline V lookup: CDR1 MGHDK, CDR2 SYGVNS. There are 12 residues in the CDR3. The CDR3 bases are TGTGCCAGCAGTGATACGGGGGCTGAAGCTTTCTTT. This gives the protein CASSDTGAEAFF.

The chain is built from TRBV7-8 and TRBJ1-1; possibly TRBD1 for D (5 bases). This CDR3 spans 13 amino acids. The V gene lost 6 bases and the J gene lost 1 base, with 9 bases spanning the gap. Germline lookup yields CDR1 SGHVS and CDR2 FQNEAQ. The CDR3 DNA follows: TGTGCCAGCAGGTTGGGGGGGAACACTGAAGCTTTCTTT. This encodes CASRLGGNTEAFF.